This entry is about one TCR beta chain. Sequencing used immunoSEQ multiplex PCR; TCRdb keeps in-frame clones, though not all of them. This table has approximately 110,000 clones, less than 90% appearing once. The data belong to a study of identifying expanded T cells in peripheral blood. CDR1 is SQVTM and CDR2 is ANQGSEA in the germline V gene. This CDR3 is 13 amino acids long. The V gene lost 4 bases and the J gene lost 4 bases, with 13 bases spanning the gap. V gene TRBV29-1 combines with J gene TRBJ1-2, with no clear D. This sequence originates from a person aged 18 to 69 in good health. The sample was blood. CDR3 loop: CSVVTPSFYGYTF. In nucleotides, the CDR3 is TGCAGCGTTGTCACCCCATCCTTCTATGGCTACACCTTC.